This is a list of T cell receptor beta chains from one sample in a study of blood T cell repertoires in COVID-19. Here immunoSEQ multiplex PCR was the method, and the copy in TCRdb shows in-frame clones only, minus some. The sample records under 200,000 clones, 86% being singletons. The sample was peripheral blood. The receptor source for this set is a man between 65 and 85 years old with acute or convalescent COVID-19. The CDR3 runs from the conserved cysteine through the conserved F or W. The D gene is left open where the match is weak. Clone size is not always given. Where it is, it says once, few, many or a class for expanded clones.

D	V	J	size	DNA	CDR3
TRBD2	TRBV5-5	TRBJ2-1	-	TGTGCCAGCAGCTTGGGAGCGGGAGGGCCGGGTGAGCAGTTCTTC	CASSLGAGGPGEQFF
-	TRBV15	TRBJ2-5	-	TGTGCCACCAGCAGGGCCCAAGAGACCCAGTACTTC	CATSRAQETQYF
-	TRBV29-1	TRBJ1-4	-	TGCAGCGTTGGGGGACGGTGGGGAGGAAAACTGTTTTTT	CSVGGRWGGKLFF
TRBD1	TRBV11-2	TRBJ1-2	few	TGTGCCAGCAGCCCCCATCAGACAGGGGCATATGGCTACACCTTC	CASSPHQTGAYGYTF
-	TRBV28	TRBJ2-7	once	TGTGCCAGCAGCCATCCATCGGGACAAAAAGGCGAGCAGTACTTC	CASSHPSGQKGEQYF
-	TRBV6-5	TRBJ2-7	-	TGTGCCAGCTGGAGGGAAAGGTCCTACGAGCAGTACTTC	CASWRERSYEQYF
-	TRBV10-1	TRBJ1-1	-	TGCGCCAGCATTCACAGGCGGGGAGCTTTCTTT	CASIHRRGAFF
-	TRBV5-1	TRBJ1-1	-	TGCGCCAGCAGCTTGTCAAACACTGAAGCTTTCTTT	CASSLSNTEAFF
-	TRBV3-1/TRBV3-2	TRBJ2-1	once	TGTGCCAGCAGCCAAGATAAAAATGAGCAGTTCTTC	CASSQDKNEQFF
-	TRBV4-3	TRBJ1-6	-	TGCGCCAGCAGCCGCACCCCAGGGTCGGGCTCCTATAATTCACCCCTCCACTTT	CASSRTPGSGSYNSPLHF